Listed here is a single TCR beta chain. These data belong to a study of patients and donors after allogeneic stem cell transplantation. TCRdb reprocessed the RT-PCR reads via MiXCR and lists one record per CDR3 protein. The table has 800,000 to 1,000,000 distinct CDR3 sequences, roughly 18% seen once. With 4 bases removed from V and 1 base from J, the gap between germline ends came to 14 bases. The CDR3 length is 15 residues. Germline V gene sequence: CDR1 SGDLS, CDR2 YYNGEE. Sample: blood, either unsorted or a sorted T cell fraction (not recorded which). This chain links TRBV9 with TRBJ1-1; D perhaps matches TRBD1 (6 bases). The receptor comes from a human donor who was either an allogeneic HSCT recipient or a stem cell or donor lymphocyte infusion donor (not recorded which). It is not recorded whose cells these are; they may come from a transplant donor. The CDR3 reads CASSRGGKSNTEAFF. The CDR3 DNA sequence: TGTGCCAGCAGCAGGGGGGGGAAATCGAACACTGAAGCTTTCTTT.